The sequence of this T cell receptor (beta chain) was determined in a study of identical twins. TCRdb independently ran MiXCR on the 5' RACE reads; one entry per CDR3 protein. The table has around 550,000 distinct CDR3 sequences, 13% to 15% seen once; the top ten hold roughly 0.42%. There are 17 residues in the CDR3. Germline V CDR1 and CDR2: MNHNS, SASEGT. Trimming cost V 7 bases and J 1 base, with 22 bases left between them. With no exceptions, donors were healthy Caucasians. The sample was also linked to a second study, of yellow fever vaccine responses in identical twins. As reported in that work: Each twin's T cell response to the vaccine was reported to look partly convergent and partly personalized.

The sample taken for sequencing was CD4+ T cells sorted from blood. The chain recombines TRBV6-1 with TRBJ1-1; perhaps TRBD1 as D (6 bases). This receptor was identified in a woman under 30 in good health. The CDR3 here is CASTDPRGAVGNTEAFF. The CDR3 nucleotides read TGTGCCAGCACCGACCCCCGGGGGGCAGTAGGGAACACTGAAGCTTTCTTT.